This TCR beta chain was retrieved from a study of cytomegalovirus exposure and HLA in healthy donors. Study conclusions and caveats: A later analysis found TCR association rates differed by HLA locus, highest for DRB1 and lowest for HLA-C. The authors enumerated 180 or so TCR beta chains as linked to cytomegalovirus. A classifier reportedly called cytomegalovirus status with high sensitivity and specificity.

Primers: 60 Vbeta forward and 13 Jbeta reverse. Using immunoSEQ multiplex PCR, the repertoire was profiled, and TCRdb retains in-frame clones only, with some absent. The sample consists of 170,000 or so clones, roughly 78% of them appearing once. On this clone itself: The antigen is unknown.

V lost 3 bases and J 8 bases, leaving 11 bases between the germline ends. Germline lookup yields CDR1 MDHEN and CDR2 SYDVKM. CDR3 length equals 13 residues. This TCR derives from a middle-aged woman in good health and CMV-seronegative. The chain uses TRBV28 and TRBJ2-1; D is possibly TRBD2 (6 bases). Sample: PBMCs. CDR3 DNA sequence: TGTGCCAGCAGTTTGGGAGGTGGGGATGAGCAGTTCTTC. Protein product: CASSLGGGDEQFF.